The clone carrying this TCR beta chain appeared a few times. What it recognizes is unknown. Every TCR beta cDNA library bore unique molecular identifiers. Some 450,000 cDNA molecules were recovered from an input of roughly 0.85 to 10 million T cells. TCRdb reanalysed the PCR reads using MiXCR and keeps one entry per CDR3 protein. Here the sample spans a few hundred thousand distinct CDR3 sequences, around 40% being singletons. The entry originates in a study of post-analysis software for immune sequencing data. Whole-study context: Patients had relapsing-remitting, secondary progressive or progressive-relapsing multiple sclerosis; some lacked subtype.

The CDR3 spans 13 residues. Germline CDR1 reads DFQATT; CDR2 reads SNEGSKA (reference sequence). Trimming cost V 5 bases and J 0 bases, with 11 bases left between them. Study-wide results and caveats: A significant reduction in normalized Chao1 diversity was observed in multiple sclerosis patients versus controls. Under the F measure, samples that were prepared in one batch clustered strongly together. There were five or six TRBV segments more frequent in patients than controls, and TRBV5-6, TRBV5-1 and TRBV20-1 were among them.

Input material: blood. The sequence was collected from a girl aged 5-17 years with multiple sclerosis. The V and J genes are TRBV20-1 and TRBJ2-7; no definite D call. CDR3 bases: TGCAGTGCTCCTTCAGGATTCTCCTACGAGCAGTACTTC. Protein sequence: CSAPSGFSYEQYF.